This T cell receptor (beta chain) was documented in a study of blood T cell repertoires in COVID-19. The method was immunoSEQ multiplex PCR; TCRdb's version includes in-frame clones alone and lacks a portion of them. The repertoire consists of about 430,000 clones, with 80% to 90% occurring once and the leading ten covering 0.9% to 1.2%. This sequence originates from a man aged 30 to 45 who had recovered from COVID-19. The material sequenced was PBMCs or T cells enriched from blood (not recorded which).

Here the CDR3 DNA reads TGTGCCAGCTCTTACAGGAGTCCAGGCACAGATACGCAGTATTTT. Its translation is CASSYRSPGTDTQYF. The chain recombines TRBV6-5 with TRBJ2-3; perhaps TRBD1 as D (5 bases). In germline, CDR1 is MNHEY, CDR2 SVGAGI. The CDR3 loop spans 15 amino acids. Between the trimmed V and J ends, which lost 8 bases and 1 base, there was a span of 16 bases.